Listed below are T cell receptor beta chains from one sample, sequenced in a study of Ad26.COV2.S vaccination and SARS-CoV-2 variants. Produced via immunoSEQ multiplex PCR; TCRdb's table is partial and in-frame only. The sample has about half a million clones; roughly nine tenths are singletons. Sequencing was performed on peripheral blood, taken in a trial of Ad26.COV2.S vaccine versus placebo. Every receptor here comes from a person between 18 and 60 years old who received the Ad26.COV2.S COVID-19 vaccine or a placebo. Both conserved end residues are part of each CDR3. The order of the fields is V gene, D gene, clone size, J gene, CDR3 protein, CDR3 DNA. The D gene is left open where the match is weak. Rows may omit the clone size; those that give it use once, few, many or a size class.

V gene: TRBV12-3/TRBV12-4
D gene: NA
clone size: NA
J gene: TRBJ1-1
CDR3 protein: CASSLWAGQAFF
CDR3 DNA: TGTGCCAGCAGTTTATGGGCCGGACAAGCTTTCTTT

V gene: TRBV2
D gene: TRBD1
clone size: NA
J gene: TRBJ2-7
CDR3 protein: CASLYPGQAYEQYF
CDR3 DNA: TGTGCCAGCCTGTACCCTGGACAGGCCTACGAGCAGTACTTC

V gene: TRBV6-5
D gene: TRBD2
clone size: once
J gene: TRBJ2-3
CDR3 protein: CASCPSGGAKDTQYF
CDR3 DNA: TGTGCCAGCTGCCCTAGCGGGGGGGCGAAAGATACGCAGTATTTT

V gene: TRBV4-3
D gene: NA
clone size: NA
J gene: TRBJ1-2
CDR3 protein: CASSQARTANYGYTF
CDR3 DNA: TGCGCCAGCAGCCAAGCCAGGACAGCTAACTATGGCTACACCTTC

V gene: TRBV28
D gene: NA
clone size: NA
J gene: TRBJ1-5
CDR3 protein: CASSLGDRRNQPQHF
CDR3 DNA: TGTGCCAGCAGTTTAGGGGATCGGCGCAATCAGCCCCAGCATTTT

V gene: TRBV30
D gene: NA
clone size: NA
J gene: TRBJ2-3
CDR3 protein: CAWRFPGDTQYF
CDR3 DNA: TGTGCCTGGAGATTTCCTGGAGATACGCAGTATTTT

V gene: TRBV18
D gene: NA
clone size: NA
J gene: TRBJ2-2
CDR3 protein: CASSPLGYTGELFF
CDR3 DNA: TGTGCCAGCTCACCACTAGGATACACCGGGGAGCTGTTTTTT

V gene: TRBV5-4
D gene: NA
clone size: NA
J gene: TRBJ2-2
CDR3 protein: CASSLIQGSWSAGTGELFF
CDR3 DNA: TGTGCCAGCAGCTTGATCCAGGGGTCGTGGTCAGCGGGCACCGGGGAGCTGTTTTTT

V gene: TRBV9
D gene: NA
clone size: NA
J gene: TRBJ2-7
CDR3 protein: CASSVDPGTDDYEQYF
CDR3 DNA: TGTGCCAGCAGCGTAGATCCCGGGACGGACGATTACGAGCAGTACTTC

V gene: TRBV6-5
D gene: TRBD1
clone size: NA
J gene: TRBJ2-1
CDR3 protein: CASAIRTGVNNEQFF
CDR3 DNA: TGTGCCAGCGCGATCCGGACAGGGGTCAACAATGAGCAGTTCTTC

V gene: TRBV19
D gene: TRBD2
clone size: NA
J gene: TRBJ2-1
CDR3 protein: CASSRTSDTYNEQFF
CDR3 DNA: TGTGCCAGTAGTCGGACTAGCGATACCTACAATGAGCAGTTCTTC

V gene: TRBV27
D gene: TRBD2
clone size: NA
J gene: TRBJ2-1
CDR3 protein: CASSFRAGGLNEQFF
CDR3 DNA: TGTGCCAGCAGTTTTAGGGCGGGAGGGCTGAATGAGCAGTTCTTC

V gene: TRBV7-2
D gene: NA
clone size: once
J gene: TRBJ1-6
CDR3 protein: CASSLISADNSPLHF
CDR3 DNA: TGTGCCAGCAGCTTAATATCGGCAGACAATTCACCCCTCCACTTT

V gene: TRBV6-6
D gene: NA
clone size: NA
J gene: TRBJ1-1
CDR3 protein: CASKGRAQNTEAFF
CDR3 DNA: TGTGCCAGCAAAGGCCGGGCTCAGAACACTGAAGCTTTCTTT

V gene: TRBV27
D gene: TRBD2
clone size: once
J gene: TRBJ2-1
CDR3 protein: CASSLVAGGVSYNEQFF
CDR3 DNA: TGTGCCAGCAGTTTAGTGGCGGGAGGGGTCTCCTACAATGAGCAGTTCTTC

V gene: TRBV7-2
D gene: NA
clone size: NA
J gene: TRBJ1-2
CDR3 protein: CASSLGTSISYGYTF
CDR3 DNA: TGTGCCAGCAGCTTAGGGACTAGTATCTCCTATGGCTACACCTTC

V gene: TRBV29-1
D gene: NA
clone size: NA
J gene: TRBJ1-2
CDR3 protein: CSVETPKGYTF
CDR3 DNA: TGCAGCGTTGAAACCCCAAAGGGCTACACCTTC

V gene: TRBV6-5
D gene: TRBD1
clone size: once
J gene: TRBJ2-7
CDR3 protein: CASSAGQGIYEQYF
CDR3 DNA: TGTGCCAGCAGCGCGGGACAGGGTATCTACGAGCAGTACTTC

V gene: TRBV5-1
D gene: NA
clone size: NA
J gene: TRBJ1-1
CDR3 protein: CASSFFTGTEAFF
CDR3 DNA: TGCGCCAGCAGCTTCTTCACAGGTACTGAAGCTTTCTTT

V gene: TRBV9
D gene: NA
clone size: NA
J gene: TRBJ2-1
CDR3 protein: CASSVAGQPGQFF
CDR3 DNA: TGTGCCAGCAGCGTAGCTGGGCAGCCCGGGCAGTTCTTC

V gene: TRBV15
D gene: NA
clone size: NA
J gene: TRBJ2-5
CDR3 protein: CATSRRGDGETQYF
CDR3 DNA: TGTGCCACCAGCAGGCGCGGGGACGGGGAGACCCAGTACTTC

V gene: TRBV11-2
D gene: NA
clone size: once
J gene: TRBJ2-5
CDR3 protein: CASSLGGAETQYF
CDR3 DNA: TGTGCCAGCAGCTTAGGGGGGGCAGAGACCCAGTACTTC

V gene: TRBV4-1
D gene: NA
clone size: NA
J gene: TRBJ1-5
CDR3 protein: CASSQVGGGQPQHF
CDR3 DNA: TGCGCCAGCAGCCAAGTGGGGGGGGGCCAGCCCCAGCATTTT

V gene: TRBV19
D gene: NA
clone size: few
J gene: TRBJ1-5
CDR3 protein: CASSILSGGRREGNQPQHF
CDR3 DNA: TGTGCCAGTAGTATATTGTCCGGGGGCAGACGAGAGGGCAATCAGCCCCAGCATTTT

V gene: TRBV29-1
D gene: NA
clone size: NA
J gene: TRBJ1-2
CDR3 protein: CSVEDGWGAGGYTF
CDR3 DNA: TGCAGCGTTGAAGATGGATGGGGGGCGGGTGGCTACACCTTC

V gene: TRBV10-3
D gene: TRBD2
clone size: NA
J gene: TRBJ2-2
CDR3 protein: CAIYPTSGGEGTGELFF
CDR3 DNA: TGTGCCATCTACCCAACTAGCGGGGGGGAAGGCACCGGGGAGCTGTTTTTT

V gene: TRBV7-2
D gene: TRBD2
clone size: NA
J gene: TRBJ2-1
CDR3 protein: CASSWTSGGAYNEQFF
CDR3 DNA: TGTGCCAGCAGCTGGACTAGCGGGGGGGCCTACAATGAGCAGTTCTTC

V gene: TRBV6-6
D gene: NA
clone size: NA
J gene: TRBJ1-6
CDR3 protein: CASSISNSPLHF
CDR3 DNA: TGTGCCAGCAGTATCTCGAATTCACCCCTCCACTTT

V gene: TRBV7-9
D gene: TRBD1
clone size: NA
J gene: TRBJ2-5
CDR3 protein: CASSLAQGRGRPETQYF
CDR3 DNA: TGTGCCAGCAGCTTAGCTCAGGGCAGGGGGCGGCCAGAGACCCAGTACTTC

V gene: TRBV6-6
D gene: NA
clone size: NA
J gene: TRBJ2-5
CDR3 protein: CASSYQGQETQYF
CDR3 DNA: TGTGCCAGCAGTTACCAAGGGCAAGAGACCCAGTACTTC

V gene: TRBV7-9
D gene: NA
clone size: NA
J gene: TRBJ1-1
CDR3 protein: CASSPSEGYAEAFF
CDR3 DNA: TGTGCCAGCAGCCCGTCGGAGGGCTACGCCGAAGCTTTCTTT

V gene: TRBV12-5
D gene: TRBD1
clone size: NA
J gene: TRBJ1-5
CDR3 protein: CASETPWAGGLVQPQHF
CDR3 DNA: TGTGCTAGTGAAACCCCATGGGCAGGGGGACTTGTTCAGCCCCAGCATTTT

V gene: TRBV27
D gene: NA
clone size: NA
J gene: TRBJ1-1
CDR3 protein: CASSPQGDTTEAFF
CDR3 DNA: TGTGCCAGCAGTCCCCAAGGGGACACCACTGAAGCTTTCTTT

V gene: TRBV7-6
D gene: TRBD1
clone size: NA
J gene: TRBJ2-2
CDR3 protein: CASSAGTGQAGELFF
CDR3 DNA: TGTGCCAGCAGCGCCGGGACAGGCCAAGCCGGGGAGCTGTTTTTT

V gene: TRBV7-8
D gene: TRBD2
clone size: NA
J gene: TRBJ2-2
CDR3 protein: CASSPFDGLAGYTGELFF
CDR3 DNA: TGTGCCAGCAGCCCATTTGACGGACTAGCGGGTTACACCGGGGAGCTGTTTTTT

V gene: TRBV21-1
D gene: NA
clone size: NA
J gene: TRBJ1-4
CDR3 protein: CASSKGVWQPNEKLFF
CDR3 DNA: TGTGCCAGCAGCAAAGGGGTCTGGCAGCCTAATGAAAAACTGTTTTTT

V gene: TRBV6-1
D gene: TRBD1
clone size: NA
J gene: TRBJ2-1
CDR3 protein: CASSEGTGYYNEQFF
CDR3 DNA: TGTGCCAGCAGTGAAGGGACAGGGTACTACAATGAGCAGTTCTTC

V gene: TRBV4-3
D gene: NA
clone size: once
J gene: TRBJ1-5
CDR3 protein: CASSQDMVSSNQPQHF
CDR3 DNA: TGCGCCAGCAGCCAAGATATGGTTAGTAGCAATCAGCCCCAGCATTTT

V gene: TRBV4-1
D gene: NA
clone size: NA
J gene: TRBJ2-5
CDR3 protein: CASSQVFQETQYF
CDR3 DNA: TGCGCCAGCAGCCAAGTATTCCAAGAGACCCAGTACTTC

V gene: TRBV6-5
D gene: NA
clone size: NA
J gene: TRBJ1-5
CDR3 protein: CASSYSSAVNQPQHF
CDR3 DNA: TGTGCCAGCAGTTACTCGTCGGCGGTCAATCAGCCCCAGCATTTT

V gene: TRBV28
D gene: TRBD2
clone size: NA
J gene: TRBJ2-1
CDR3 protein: CASSSSSSGSWNEQFF
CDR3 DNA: TGTGCCAGCAGTTCCTCATCTAGCGGGAGCTGGAATGAGCAGTTCTTC

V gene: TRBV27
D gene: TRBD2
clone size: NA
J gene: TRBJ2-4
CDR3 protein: CASSRTSGSMYIQYF
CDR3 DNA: TGTGCCAGCAGTCGTACTAGCGGGAGTATGTATATTCAGTACTTC

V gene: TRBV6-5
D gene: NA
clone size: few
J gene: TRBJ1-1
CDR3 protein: CASSLHRAGTEAFF
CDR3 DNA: TGTGCCAGCAGTCTGCACAGGGCCGGGACTGAAGCTTTCTTT

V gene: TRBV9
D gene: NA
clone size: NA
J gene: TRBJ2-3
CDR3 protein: CASSVEVYASTDTQYF
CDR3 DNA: TGTGCCAGCAGCGTAGAAGTCTACGCTAGCACAGATACGCAGTATTTT

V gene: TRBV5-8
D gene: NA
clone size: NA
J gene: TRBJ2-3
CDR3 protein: CASGTGLYTDTQYF
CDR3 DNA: TGTGCCAGCGGAACGGGACTGTACACAGATACGCAGTATTTT

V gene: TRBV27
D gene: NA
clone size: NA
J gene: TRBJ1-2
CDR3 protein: CASSPAQRGTYGYTF
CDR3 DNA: TGTGCCAGCAGTCCCGCCCAGAGGGGTACCTATGGCTACACCTTC

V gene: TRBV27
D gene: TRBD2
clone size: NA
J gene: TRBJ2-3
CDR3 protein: CASSLARTSGGRDTQYF
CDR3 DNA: TGTGCCAGCAGTTTAGCCCGGACTAGCGGGGGGCGAGATACGCAGTATTTT

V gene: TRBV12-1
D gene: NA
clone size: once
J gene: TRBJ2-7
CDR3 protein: CANSPDAASKDEQYF
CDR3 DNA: TGTGCCAACAGCCCCGACGCGGCCTCCAAAGACGAGCAGTACTTC

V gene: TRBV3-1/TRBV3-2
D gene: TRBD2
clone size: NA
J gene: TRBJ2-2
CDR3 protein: CASSQDRLAGSTGELFF
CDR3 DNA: TGTGCCAGCAGCCAAGATAGACTAGCGGGGAGCACCGGGGAGCTGTTTTTT

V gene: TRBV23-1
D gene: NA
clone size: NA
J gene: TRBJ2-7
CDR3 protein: CASSPFRRHLISYEQYF
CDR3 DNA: TGCGCCAGCAGTCCTTTCCGAAGGCACCTGATCTCCTACGAGCAGTACTTC

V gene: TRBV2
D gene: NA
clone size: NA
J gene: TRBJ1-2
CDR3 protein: CASSAQGGNYGYTF
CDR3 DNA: TGTGCCAGCAGTGCACAGGGCGGAAACTATGGCTACACCTTC

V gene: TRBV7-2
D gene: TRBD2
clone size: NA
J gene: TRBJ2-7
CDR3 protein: CASRPAGGPGEQYF
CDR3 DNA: TGTGCCAGCAGACCAGCGGGGGGGCCGGGTGAGCAGTACTTC